The TCR beta chain under discussion was sequenced for a study of cytomegalovirus exposure and HLA in healthy donors. Study observations and caveats: A missense variant in DCLRE1C was later tied to TCR beta V- and J-gene trimming. Analyses of presence and absence presupposed an approximately uniform sequencing depth across donors. Sequence variants that were highly shared formed a cluster that was likely a sequencing artifact.

V lost 4 bases, J lost 4 bases, and 17 bases lay in between. Germline V gene data show CDR1 as SGHNT and CDR2 as YYREEE (reference sequence). The CDR3 extends over 15 amino acids. Amplification used 60 Vbeta primers and 13 Jbeta primers. Data came from immunoSEQ multiplex PCR; TCRdb stores just in-frame clones and leaves some out. The sample records about 190,000 clones, over 65% being singletons. As regards this clone: Its antigen remains unidentified.

The source of this sequence is a woman aged 45 to 65 in good health and CMV-seropositive. Sequencing was done on a sample of PBMCs. The chain recombines TRBV5-4 with TRBJ1-1, with D possibly matching TRBD1 (6 bases). The DNA of the CDR3 is TGTGCCAGCAGCCAAGATACAGGGATCGGCACTGAAGCTTTCTTT. Amino acid sequence: CASSQDTGIGTEAFF.